The clone carrying this T cell receptor beta chain appeared a few times. The data were taken from a study of T-cell reconstitution after alpha-beta-depleted transplantation in children. The CDR3 length is 15 residues. Per the germline V gene, CDR1 is MGHRA and CDR2 is YSYEKL. V lost 0 bases to trimming and J lost 9 bases, with 15 bases between them. Construction of the TCRbeta library involved unique molecular identifiers. TCRdb called the PCR reads again in MiXCR, with one record for every CDR3 protein. Of about 120,000 distinct CDR3 sequences in the sample, 23% were seen once. The chain has TRBV4-1 and TRBJ2-1; D possibly corresponds to TRBD2 (6 bases). The specimen was PBMCs, mostly from graft donor cells, collected 180 days after TCRalphabeta/CD19-depleted stem cell transplant. The origin of this receptor is a male patient aged 2-9 years who had a stem cell transplant for chronic granulomatous disease, so the T cells may come from the graft donor. CDR3 nucleotides: TGCGCCAGCAGCCAAGAAGGAGGGGCGAGGGTTGAGCAGTTCTTC. It yields the protein CASSQEGGARVEQFF.